The 22 T cell receptor beta chains below come from one sample, sequenced in a study of T cells in localized non-small cell lung cancer. Libraries were prepared by immunoSEQ multiplex PCR; TCRdb keeps only in-frame clonotypes and omits some of them. The sample holds just under 80,000 clones, 70% to 90% seen once. The material was peripheral blood, obtained before any cancer treatment. Receptors originate from a female donor older than 55 with stage I lung adenocarcinoma.

The chain carries TRBV7-9 and TRBJ2-7; no firm D call. The CDR3 is made up of 11 amino acids. Germline CDR1 is SEHNR and CDR2 is FQNEAQ (reference sequence). The V end was cut by 5 bases, the J end by 8 bases, with 10 bases between. The CDR3 DNA follows: TGTGCCAGCAGCCGCGAAGAGCAGCAGTACTTC. Protein sequence: CASSREEQQYF.

This clone was picked up many times. The chain combines TRBV6-5 with TRBJ1-4; 7 bases map to TRBD1. The CDR3 length is 14 residues. V shed 4 bases, J shed 4 bases, and the junction held 3 bases outside the gene matches. Germline lookup yields CDR1 MNHEY and CDR2 SVGAGI. The CDR3 sequence: CASSFTGDNEKLFF. CDR3 DNA sequence: TGTGCCAGCAGTTTTACAGGGGATAATGAAAAACTGTTTTTT.

V is TRBV5-1 and J is TRBJ2-3; 8 nucleotides line up with TRBD2. This CDR3 contains 16 residues. CDR1 is SGHRS, CDR2 YFSETQ, per germline. J lost 5 bases, V lost 0 bases, and 8 bases had no gene match. Here the CDR3 DNA reads TGCGCCAGCAGCTTGGGATCGGGGGGGCCGGGAGATACGCAGTATTTT. This gives the protein CASSLGSGGPGDTQYF.

This sequence joins TRBV7-6 and TRBJ2-1; 13 bases are a match to TRBD2. Germline V lookup: CDR1 SGHVS, CDR2 FNYEAQ. There are 17 residues in the CDR3. V lost 3 bases and J lost 9; bases outside the gene matches: 11. This CDR3 reads CASSFISGTSGAVEQFF. CDR3 nucleotide sequence: TGTGCCAGCAGCTTCATATCCGGGACTAGCGGGGCAGTTGAGCAGTTCTTC.

The chain couples TRBV27 to TRBJ1-2; 8 positions agree with TRBD1. Germline V CDR1 and CDR2: MNHEY, SMNVEV (reference sequence). This CDR3 has 16 residues. With 6 bases clipped from V and 4 bases from J, the junction kept 13 bases outside the gene matches. The CDR3: CASREVSWTGSYGYTF. For the CDR3, the DNA is TGTGCCAGCAGAGAAGTCTCCTGGACAGGGTCCTATGGCTACACCTTC.

The chain couples TRBV25-1 to TRBJ1-4, with D possibly TRBD1 on 5 matching bases. Germline V gene sequence: CDR1 MGHDK, CDR2 SYGVNS. The ends were cut back, 7 bases at V and 7 bases at J, with 13 bases in the middle. CDR3 size: 13 residues. As DNA, the CDR3 is TGTGCCAGCACGGGGGTCCGACTTGAAAAACTGTTTTTT. Translating it yields CASTGVRLEKLFF. Drawing the rest from reference TRBV25-1 and TRBJ1-4, the complete variable domain is EADIYQTPRYLVIGTGKKITLECSQTMGHDKMYWYQQDPGMELHLIHYSYGVNSTEKGDLSSESTVSRIRTEHFPLTLESARPSHTSQYLCASTGVRLEKLFFGSGTQLSVL.

This chain connects TRBV7-2 to TRBJ2-1, with a weak D call TRBD2 (6 bases). Trimming took 1 base from V and 5 from J, leaving 6 bases between them. The CDR3 sequence is 13 residues long. Germline V lookup: CDR1 SGHTA, CDR2 FQGNSA. The CDR3 bases are TGTGCCAGCAGCTTAGGACTAGACAATGAGCAGTTCTTC. It is translated as CASSLGLDNEQFF.

There are a few counts of this clone. V and J are TRBV5-1 and TRBJ2-1; D gene ambiguous. CDR3 length equals 14 residues. The germline V gene encodes CDR1 SGHRS and CDR2 YFSETQ. Between the trimmed V and J ends, which lost 1 base and 5 bases, there was a span of 10 bases. In DNA, the CDR3 is TGCGCCAGCAGCTTGAATAGCCTGCACAATGAGCAGTTCTTC. This codes for CASSLNSLHNEQFF.

J is TRBJ1-2 and V is TRBV5-5; maybe TRBD1 (5 bases). Germline CDR1 reads SGHKS; CDR2 reads YYEKEE (reference sequence). The V and J ends lost 4 bases and 8 bases respectively, with 21 bases between them. The CDR3 is made up of 15 amino acids. The CDR3 nucleotides read TGTGCCAGCAGCCCGACGGGGGGGACGACTAGCGGCTACACCTTC. Translation gives CASSPTGGTTSGYTF.

The V and J genes are TRBV6-5 and TRBJ1-1; TRBD1 might be the D (6 bases). In germline, CDR1 is MNHEY, CDR2 SVGAGI. The V and J ends lost 6 bases and 4 bases respectively, with 9 bases between them. The length of the CDR3 is 12 residues. As DNA, the CDR3 is TGTGCCAGCAGGTCAGGGGTCACTGAAGCTTTCTTT. This codes for CASRSGVTEAFF.

CDR3 DNA: TGTGCCAGCAGTCAATACAGGGGAGGGAATCAGCCCCAGCATTTT. Its translation is CASSQYRGGNQPQHF. The V gene is TRBV6-6, the J gene TRBJ1-5; 7 bases agree with TRBD1. This CDR3 region has 15 residues. The germline V gene encodes CDR1 MNHNY and CDR2 SVGAGI (reference sequence). Unmatched junction bases numbered 8, after V lost 5 bases and J lost 4 bases.

The chain links TRBV11-2 to TRBJ2-1; 8 bases map to TRBD1. V lost 0 bases and J lost 8; bases outside the gene matches: 6. This CDR3 contains 15 residues. Per the germline V gene, CDR1 is SGHAT and CDR2 is FQNNGV. The CDR3 bases are TGTGCCAGCAGCTTAGATGGCCCGGACAGGGATGAGCAGTTCTTC. Translating it yields CASSLDGPDRDEQFF.

This clone was seen once. This rearrangement joins TRBV6-5 to TRBJ1-1; 9 bases agree with TRBD1. In germline, CDR1 is MNHEY, CDR2 SVGAGI. The V and J ends lost 7 bases and 3 bases, in that order; junction bases with no gene match: 6. This CDR3 spans 14 amino acids. The CDR3 nucleotides are TGTGCCAGCAACCGGGACAGGGTGGACACTGAAGCTTTCTTT. Translating it yields CASNRDRVDTEAFF.

This chain joins TRBV5-6 and TRBJ2-7; 7 nucleotides line up with TRBD2. V lost 2 bases, J lost 4 bases, and 9 bases stayed unmatched. Germline lookup yields CDR1 SGHDT and CDR2 YYEEEE. The CDR3 has 15 residues. CDR3 nucleotide sequence: TGTGCCAGCAGCTTTAGGCGGGAGACCCTATACGAGCAGTACTTC. Residues: CASSFRRETLYEQYF. The full variable domain, in which reference TRBV5-6 and TRBJ2-7 provide the parts outside the CDR3, is DAGVTQSPTHLIKTRGQQVTLRCSPKSGHDTVSWYQQALGQGPQFIFQYYEEEERQRGNFPDRFSGHQFPNYSSELNVNALLLGDSALYLCASSFRRETLYEQYFGPGTRLTVT.

This clone has only a few counts. The chain employs TRBV28 and TRBJ2-5, with TRBD1 matching over 10 bases. The CDR3 extends over 15 amino acids. Germline-derived CDR1 and CDR2 are MDHEN and SYDVKM. The V segment lost 6 bases and the J segment 5 bases; nucleotides outside the gene matches: 9. For the CDR3, the DNA is TGTGCCAGCAGCACGACAGGGGGCATCAGGGAGACCCAGTACTTC. Its translation: CASSTTGGIRETQYF.

The V and J genes are TRBV7-8 and TRBJ1-4, with a weak D call TRBD1 (5 bases). V dropped 4 bases and J dropped 7 bases, with 16 bases sitting between them. The CDR3 sequence is 15 residues long. Germline loops: CDR1 SGHVS, CDR2 FQNEAQ. The CDR3, as DNA: TGTGCCAGCAGCTCCTTCAGGGTTGGAGGTGAAAAACTGTTTTTT. Translating gives CASSSFRVGGEKLFF. The variable domain in full, with the rest retrieved from reference TRBV7-8 and TRBJ1-4, is GAGVSQSPRYKVAKRGQDVALRCDPISGHVSLFWYQQALGQGPEFLTYFQNEAQLDKSGLPSDRFFAERPEGSVSTLKIQRTQQEDSAVYLCASSSFRVGGEKLFFGSGTQLSVL.

The chain has TRBV2 and TRBJ2-5; the D is unclear. Per germline, CDR1 SNHLY and CDR2 FYNNEI. Trimming shortened V by 10 bases and J by 3 bases, and 12 bases separated the two germline ends. The CDR3 consists of 12 residues. The CDR3 DNA follows: TGTGCCACCGGTGCGGTAAAAGAGACCCAGTACTTC. It codes for CATGAVKETQYF.

The V and J genes are TRBV7-2 and TRBJ1-5; the D gene is possibly TRBD1 (6 bases). The CDR3 sequence is 15 residues long. Looked up from germline, CDR1 is SGHTA and CDR2 is FQGNSA. Trimming left V 6 bases short and J 2 bases short, with 14 bases between. The CDR3 nucleotides read TGTGCCAGCAGTCAGGATCGGACAGGCAATCAGCCCCAGCATTTT. This codes for CASSQDRTGNQPQHF.

The rearrangement links TRBV5-1 to TRBJ2-1; 11 positions agree with TRBD1. The V segment lost 4 bases and the J segment 7 bases; nucleotides outside the gene matches: 7. The CDR3 totals 15 residues. Germline values: CDR1 SGHRS, CDR2 YFSETQ. CDR3 DNA sequence: TGCGCCAGCAGCCTCGGACAGGGGGCCTGGAATGAGCAGTTCTTC. Translated: CASSLGQGAWNEQFF.

CDR3 loop: CSVEWWTGDHYEQYF. The DNA of the CDR3 is TGCAGCGTTGAGTGGTGGACAGGGGACCACTACGAGCAGTACTTC. V is TRBV29-1 and J is TRBJ2-7; 9 nucleotides match TRBD1. CDR3 length: 15 amino acids. The V gene end was trimmed by 3 bases and the J gene end by 3 bases; junction bases not matched to a gene: 9. CDR1 and CDR2 (germline): SQVTM, ANQGSEA.

This clone was counted many times. This sequence joins TRBV7-6 and TRBJ1-1; D perhaps matches TRBD1 (5 bases). The CDR3 is 14 amino acids. CDR1 SGHVS and CDR2 FNYEAQ come from the germline V gene. The V gene lost 5 bases and the J gene lost 1 base, with 11 bases spanning the gap. The CDR3: CASSLQQENTEAFF. The CDR3 DNA reads TGTGCCAGCAGCCTTCAACAGGAGAACACTGAAGCTTTCTTT.

This clone has just one count. V is TRBV15 and J is TRBJ2-7; 8 positions match TRBD1. The trim removed 4 bases at V and 7 bases at J, leaving 9 bases unmatched. The CDR3 runs to 14 residues. CDR1 and CDR2 (germline): LNHNV, YYDKDF (reference sequence). CDR3: CATSTDREEGEQYF. CDR3 nucleotide sequence: TGTGCCACCAGCACGGACAGGGAGGAGGGGGAGCAGTACTTC.